These 18 T cell receptor beta chains came from one sample sequenced in a study of CD8 T cells in Susac syndrome. RNA, at about 0.45 to 1 ug, was reverse transcribed with random hexamers. TCRdb reanalysed the immunoSEQ multiplex PCR reads using MiXCR and keeps one entry per CDR3 protein. The sample lists 300,000 or so distinct CDR3 sequences, just over 90% occurring once. Material: CD4+ T cells from PBMCs. The receptors come from a human donor with multiple sclerosis.

J is TRBJ2-5 and V is TRBV9; D call uncertain. The CDR3 spans 13 residues. Germline CDR1 reads SGDLS; CDR2 reads YYNGEE. Trimming stripped 2 bases from V and 2 bases from J, with 7 bases between. This CDR3 is CASSVALQETQYF. As DNA, the CDR3 is TGTGCCAGCAGCGTTGCCCTGCAAGAGACCCAGTACTTC.

This clonotype is a singleton in its sample. The J gene is TRBJ2-2, the V gene TRBV4-1, with D possibly being TRBD1 (6 bases). CDR1 is MGHRA and CDR2 is YSYEKL in the germline V gene. The CDR3 loop spans 15 amino acids. V dropped 1 base and J dropped 6 bases, with 12 bases sitting between them. This CDR3 reads CASSQGGGMAGELFF. The CDR3 DNA sequence: TGCGCCAGCAGCCAAGGAGGGGGAATGGCCGGGGAGCTGTTTTTT.

The genes are TRBV12-3 or TRBV12-4 and TRBJ1-1; D possibly corresponds to TRBD1 (5 bases). Trimming removed 2 bases at V and 3 bases at J, with 13 bases between. The CDR3 extends over 15 amino acids. CDR3 in DNA: TGTGCCAGCAGTTTATACGGGGGATCGGACACTGAAGCTTTCTTT. It specifies CASSLYGGSDTEAFF.

The chain couples TRBV29-1 to TRBJ2-1; no definite D call. Trimming took off 3 bases at V and 9 bases at J, with 12 bases between the two ends. Germline V lookup: CDR1 SQVTM, CDR2 ANQGSEA. The CDR3 is 12 residues long. Here the CDR3 reads CSVEPVAGEQFF. In DNA form, the CDR3 reads TGCAGCGTTGAGCCTGTCGCAGGTGAGCAGTTCTTC.

This clonotype has only one observation. The V and J genes are TRBV10-3 and TRBJ2-1, with 7 bases matching TRBD2. Germline CDR1 and CDR2: ENHRY and SYGVKD. Germline trimming cut 6 bases from V and 1 base from J; bases unmatched to any gene: 3. This CDR3 is built from 14 residues. CDR3 residues: CAIRPAGSYNEQFF. In DNA form, the CDR3 reads TGTGCCATCAGGCCAGCGGGATCCTACAATGAGCAGTTCTTC.

V gene TRBV29-1 combines with J gene TRBJ1-2; D unresolved. CDR1 and CDR2 from the germline V gene are SQVTM and ANQGSEA. This CDR3 has 13 residues. Trimming took off 2 bases at V and 4 bases at J, with 11 bases between the two ends. CDR3 protein: CSVESMPSYGYTF. The CDR3 nucleotides read TGCAGCGTTGAAAGTATGCCGTCCTATGGCTACACCTTC.

The chain uses TRBV20-1 and TRBJ1-2; D uncertain. V lost 3 bases, J lost 8 bases, and 16 bases lay in between. The CDR3 runs to 13 residues. Germline V gene sequence: CDR1 DFQATT, CDR2 SNEGSKA (reference sequence). CDR3 bases: TGCAGTGCTAGTTCCCCCGACTTGTCGGGCTACACCTTC. Its translation: CSASSPDLSGYTF.

This sequence joins TRBV7-2 and TRBJ1-2; weak D call: TRBD1 (5 bases). V shed 10 bases and J shed 9 bases, with 21 bases lying between them. CDR1 and CDR2 from the germline V gene are SGHTA and FQGNSA. The CDR3 totals 13 residues. CDR3 nucleotide sequence: TGTGCCACTCTTGTGGGGCCTAGAGTCAGCTACACCTTC. Protein product: CATLVGPRVSYTF.

The rearrangement links TRBV7-2 to TRBJ2-5; the D gene is possibly TRBD2 (6 bases). The CDR3 runs 15 residues. Germline V lookup: CDR1 SGHTA, CDR2 FQGNSA. Trimming removed 2 bases from V and 9 bases from J, with 19 bases in between. CDR3: CASSLPGLGEEAQYF. The CDR3 coding sequence is TGTGCCAGCAGCTTACCGGGACTGGGGGAGGAGGCCCAGTACTTC.

This rearrangement joins TRBV29-1 to TRBJ2-3; a weak D match, TRBD2 (6 bases). This CDR3 spans 13 amino acids. With 2 bases removed from V and 4 bases from J, the gap between germline ends came to 10 bases. Germline-derived CDR1 and CDR2 are SQVTM and ANQGSEA. CDR3 sequence (DNA): TGCAGCGTTGAACCGGAGGGACCAGATACGCAGTATTTT. Translated: CSVEPEGPDTQYF.

The chain couples TRBV13 to TRBJ2-2; D uncertain. Trimming pared 1 base from V and 4 bases from J, leaving 10 bases between. CDR3 length equals 15 residues. Germline V gene data show CDR1 as PRHDT and CDR2 as FYEKMQ (reference sequence). DNA of the CDR3: TGTGCCAGCAGCTTAGTAATGGAACCCACCGGGGAGCTGTTTTTT. It encodes CASSLVMEPTGELFF.

A single count supports this clonotype. The chain recombines TRBV7-9 with TRBJ1-2; no clear D gene. Germline loops: CDR1 SEHNR, CDR2 FQNEAQ (reference sequence). Deletions cut 9 bases from V and 5 bases from J, with 16 bases between. The CDR3 totals 13 residues. The CDR3 DNA reads as TGTGCCAGTACGACCGGGCTTATGTATGGCTACACCTTC. Translating it yields CASTTGLMYGYTF.

Here the CDR3 DNA reads TGTGCCAGCAGCCAAGCGGGGTTCGAGAACCAAGAGACCCAGTACTTC. Its protein product is CASSQAGFENQETQYF. This chain links TRBV3-1 with TRBJ2-5; possible D gene TRBD2, 5 bases. Germline V gene lookup returns CDR1 LGHDT and CDR2 YNNKEL (reference sequence). There are 16 residues in the CDR3. V was clipped by 1 base and J by 0 bases, with 12 bases between them.

The chain uses TRBV5-1 and TRBJ2-3, with D tentatively TRBD2 (5 bases). The CDR3 contains 16 residues. V was shortened by 3 bases and J by 6 bases, with 20 bases between the two germline ends. Germline values: CDR1 SGHRS, CDR2 YFSETQ. The CDR3 DNA reads as TGCGCCAGCAGCTCCTTGACTCAGGCCCCGGGGGATACGCAGTATTTT. Its translation is CASSSLTQAPGDTQYF.

The J gene is TRBJ2-7, the V gene TRBV7-9, with no clear D. Germline CDR1 is SEHNR and CDR2 is FQNEAQ (reference sequence). The CDR3 has 14 residues. The V gene lost 0 bases and the J gene lost 4 bases, with 10 bases spanning the gap. CDR3 sequence (DNA): TGTGCCAGCAGCTTAGCAGGTTCAGGATACGAGCAGTACTTC. Its protein is CASSLAGSGYEQYF. Together with reference TRBV7-9 and TRBJ2-7, the CDR3 gives the full variable domain: DTGVSQNPRHKITKRGQNVTFRCDPISEHNRLYWYRQTLGQGPEFLTYFQNEAQLEKSRLLSDRFSAERPKGSFSTLEIQRTEQGDSAMYLCASSLAGSGYEQYFGPGTRLTVT.

This sequence joins TRBV29-1 and TRBJ2-1; D may match TRBD1 or TRBD2 (6 bases each). The V gene's germline CDR1 is SQVTM and CDR2 ANQGSEA. This CDR3 has 13 amino acids. The CDR3 DNA reads TGCGCGTGGGGGGCCTACTCCTACAATGAGCAGTTCTTC. This encodes CAWGAYSYNEQFF.

The chain recombines TRBV20-1 with TRBJ1-2; 8 nucleotides agree with TRBD1. The CDR3 spans 12 residues. Germline V gene data show CDR1 as DFQATT and CDR2 as SNEGSKA (reference sequence). CDR3 sequence reads: CSATGANYGYTF. Written as DNA, the CDR3 is TGCAGCGCGACAGGGGCGAACTATGGCTACACCTTC.

This chain uses TRBV25-1 with TRBJ1-4; no firm D call. The CDR3 is 14 amino acids. V was pared by 4 bases and J by 2 bases, with 8 bases between. In germline, CDR1 is MGHDK, CDR2 SYGVNS. In nucleotides, the CDR3 is TGTGCCAGCAGTGTTGGAGGGACTAATGAAAAACTGTTTTTT. It is translated as CASSVGGTNEKLFF. The entire variable domain, with the rest obtained from reference TRBV25-1 and TRBJ1-4, is as follows: EADIYQTPRYLVIGTGKKITLECSQTMGHDKMYWYQQDPGMELHLIHYSYGVNSTEKGDLSSESTVSRIRTEHFPLTLESARPSHTSQYLCASSVGGTNEKLFFGSGTQLSVL.